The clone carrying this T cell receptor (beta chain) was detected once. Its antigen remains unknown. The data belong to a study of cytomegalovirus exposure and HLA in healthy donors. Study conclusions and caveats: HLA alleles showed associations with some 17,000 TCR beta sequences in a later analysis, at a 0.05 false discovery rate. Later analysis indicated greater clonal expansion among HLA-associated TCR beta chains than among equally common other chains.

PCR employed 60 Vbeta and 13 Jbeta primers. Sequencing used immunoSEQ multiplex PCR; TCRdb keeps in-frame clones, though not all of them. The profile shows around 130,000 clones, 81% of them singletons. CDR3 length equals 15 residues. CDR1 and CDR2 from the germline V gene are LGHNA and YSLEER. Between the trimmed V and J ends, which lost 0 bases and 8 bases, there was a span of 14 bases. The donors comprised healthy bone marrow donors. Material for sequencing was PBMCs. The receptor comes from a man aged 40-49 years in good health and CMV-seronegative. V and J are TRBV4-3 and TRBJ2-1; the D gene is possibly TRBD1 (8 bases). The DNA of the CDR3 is TGCGCCAGCAGCCAAGATCCACAGGGGGGGGATGAGCAGTTCTTC. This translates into CASSQDPQGGDEQFF.